This is a list of T cell receptor beta chains from one sample in a study of long-term antiretroviral therapy in people with HIV. Sequencing was performed with immunoSEQ multiplex PCR; in TCRdb, only in-frame clones are kept and a portion is missing. The sample shows about 41,000 clones, less than 95% of them seen only once. Material: unsorted PBMCs, obtained approximately 9.5 years after starting antiretroviral therapy. These receptor sequences come from a man younger than 45 with HIV. CDR3s include the opening cysteine and the closing phenylalanine or tryptophan. A D gene is named only where the DNA matches it firmly. Size is stated for part of the rows, as once, few or many counts, or as a class when the clone is expanded.

clone_size,v_call,d_call,j_call,cdr3_nt,cdr3_aa
-,TRBV11-2,-,TRBJ2-3,TGTGCCAGCAGCTCGTCCTTACTTCAAGGGCAGGCTCGCACAGATACGCAGTATTTT,CASSSSLLQGQARTDTQYF
-,TRBV6-5,TRBD1,TRBJ1-1,TGTGCCAGCAGCCATGGACAGGGGAACACTGAAGCTTTCTTT,CASSHGQGNTEAFF
-,TRBV7-9,-,TRBJ1-5,TGTGCCAGCAGCTATACAGGGATTGGCAATCAGCCCCAGCATTTT,CASSYTGIGNQPQHF
-,TRBV6-5,-,TRBJ2-3,TGTGCCAGCATAGGGGGGAACACAGATACGCAGTATTTT,CASIGGNTDTQYF
-,TRBV10-3,-,TRBJ2-7,TGTGCCATCAGTGCACGGACGGACTCCTACGAGCAGTACTTC,CAISARTDSYEQYF
once,TRBV7-9,-,TRBJ1-5,TGTGCCAGCAGCGTACCGAATCAGCCCCAGCATTTT,CASSVPNQPQHF
-,TRBV5-6,-,TRBJ2-3,TGTGCCAGCAGCCCTCCGAGCACAGATACGCAGTATTTT,CASSPPSTDTQYF
-,TRBV9,TRBD1,TRBJ1-2,TGTGCCAGCAGCGTAGCAGTGCGGGACAGGGCCTCCTTC,CASSVAVRDRASF
-,TRBV7-3,-,TRBJ1-4,TGTGCCAGCAGCTCACAGGTTAAAGGTGAAAAACTGTTTTTT,CASSSQVKGEKLFF
-,TRBV28,TRBD2,TRBJ2-3,TGTGCCAGCAGCCTCGCCTCTAGCGGGGGGAGGGATACGCAGTATTTT,CASSLASSGGRDTQYF
-,TRBV4-1,-,TRBJ1-1,TGCGCCAGCAGCCAAGGGGGCCGAAAGAACACTGAAGCTTTCTTT,CASSQGGRKNTEAFF
-,TRBV5-1,TRBD1,TRBJ1-5,TGCGCCAGCAGTTTGGGACAGGGGGGTCAGCCCCAGCATTTT,CASSLGQGGQPQHF
once,TRBV5-1,-,TRBJ1-2,TGCGCCAGCAGCTTGGCCCCGCTCAACTATGGCTACACCTTC,CASSLAPLNYGYTF
once,TRBV15,-,TRBJ1-1,TGTGCCACCAGCAGACTGGGACAGAACACTGAAGCTTTCTTT,CATSRLGQNTEAFF
-,TRBV9,TRBD1,TRBJ1-3,TGTGCCAGCAGGCGGGGACAGGGTTCCGGAAACACCATATATTTT,CASRRGQGSGNTIYF
-,TRBV6-5,-,TRBJ1-4,TGTGCCAGCAGTTACGTTGGCAGGGATGAAAAACTGTTTTTT,CASSYVGRDEKLFF